The rows below give T cell receptor beta chains drawn from one sample of a study of control samples from healthy donors and cancer patients. TCRdb keeps only in-frame clones here, not all; method: immunoSEQ multiplex PCR. The data contain approximately 210,000 clones, 91% of them singletons. Material for sequencing was blood. Receptors originate from a man aged 30-40 years in good health. CDR3s include the opening cysteine and the closing phenylalanine or tryptophan. A D gene is named only where the DNA matches it firmly. Some rows mark clone size as missing; the rest say once, few, many or name a class of expanded clone.

J gene | V gene | D gene | clone size | CDR3 protein | CDR3 DNA
TRBJ2-1 | TRBV29-1 | TRBD1 | . | CSAIRDSPYNEQFF | TGCAGCGCGATTCGGGACAGTCCATACAATGAGCAGTTCTTC
TRBJ2-7 | TRBV27 | . | . | CASSLGSGSYEQYF | TGTGCCAGCAGTTTAGGTAGCGGCTCCTACGAGCAGTACTTC
TRBJ2-2 | TRBV7-6 | . | . | CASSLALGGTGELFF | TGTGCCAGCAGCTTAGCGCTGGGAGGTACCGGGGAGCTGTTTTTT
TRBJ1-1 | TRBV18 | . | . | CASSPYGAPTNTEAFF | TGTGCCAGCTCACCATACGGTGCACCAACAAACACTGAAGCTTTCTTT
TRBJ2-7 | TRBV10-2 | TRBD1 | . | CASKAPLWTGGEQYF | TGCGCCAGCAAAGCACCCCTCTGGACAGGCGGCGAGCAGTACTTC
TRBJ1-1 | TRBV30 | . | . | CAWSGFPTEAFF | TGTGCCTGGAGTGGGTTCCCGACTGAAGCTTTCTTT
TRBJ2-3 | TRBV6-5 | . | . | CASNPQGQWTDTQYF | TGTGCCAGCAACCCTCAGGGTCAGTGGACAGATACGCAGTATTTT
TRBJ1-2 | TRBV29-1 | . | . | CSAEGQGTRLGYTF | TGCAGCGCTGAGGGTCAGGGCACCCGGTTAGGCTACACCTTC
TRBJ2-3 | TRBV6-1 | . | . | CASSESGGADTQYF | TGTGCCAGCAGTGAATCCGGGGGCGCAGATACGCAGTATTTT
TRBJ2-3 | TRBV5-4 | . | . | CASSFRGGGDTQYF | TGTGCCAGCAGCTTCCGTGGGGGCGGGGATACGCAGTATTTT
TRBJ1-2 | TRBV19 | . | . | CASSIGGGRYGYTF | TGTGCCAGTAGTATAGGCGGGGGCCGGTATGGCTACACCTTC
TRBJ2-6 | TRBV4-1 | TRBD1 | . | CASSRIQGAGGANVLTF | TGCGCCAGCAGCCGCATACAGGGGGCTGGTGGGGCCAACGTCCTGACTTTC
TRBJ1-2 | TRBV11-2 | TRBD1 | . | CASSLDLGRPGGANGYTF | TGTGCCAGCAGCTTAGATCTAGGACGGCCAGGGGGCGCGAATGGCTACACCTTC
TRBJ1-2 | TRBV24-1 | . | once | CATSDPALESNYGYTF | TGTGCCACCAGTGACCCCGCTTTGGAATCTAACTATGGCTACACCTTC
TRBJ1-2 | TRBV25-1 | . | . | CASSEFGGGDYGYTF | TGTGCCAGCAGTGAATTTGGCGGGGGCGACTATGGCTACACCTTC
TRBJ1-5 | TRBV9 | . | . | CASSQSSNQPQHF | TGTGCCAGCAGCCAGAGTAGTAATCAGCCCCAGCATTTT